Below, 8 T cell receptor beta chains from the same sample are listed, as sequenced in a study of radiotherapy plus CTLA-4 blockade in lung cancer. Only in-frame clones appear in the TCRdb table, and some are missing; sequencing was by immunoSEQ multiplex PCR. The data show 120,000 or so clones, approximately 90% seen once. The material sequenced was peripheral blood, taken from a patient treated with radiotherapy plus ipilimumab. All receptors derive from a human donor with non-small cell lung cancer that progressed on radiotherapy plus ipilimumab.

The count of this clone is one. The J gene is TRBJ2-1, the V gene TRBV14; D unclear. Looked up from germline, CDR1 is SGHDN and CDR2 is FVKESK. CDR3 length: 13 amino acids. V was shortened by 0 bases and J by 8 bases, with 8 bases between the two germline ends. This chain's CDR3 is CASSQDLDHEQFF. The CDR3 DNA is TGTGCCAGCAGCCAAGACCTAGATCATGAGCAGTTCTTC.

V gene TRBV30 combines with J gene TRBJ1-5; D unresolved. The CDR3 extends over 16 amino acids. Per the germline V gene, CDR1 is GTSNPN and CDR2 is SVGIG (reference sequence). Trimming took 0 bases from V and 0 from J, leaving 12 bases between them. CDR3 in amino acids: CAWSVRSVYSNQPQHF. The CDR3 coding sequence is TGTGCCTGGAGTGTACGATCAGTCTATAGCAATCAGCCCCAGCATTTT. Full variable domain (missing parts from reference TRBV30 and TRBJ1-5): SQTIHQWPATLVQPVGSPLSLECTVEGTSNPNLYWYRQAAGRGLQLLFYSVGIGQISSEVPQNLSASRPQDRQFILSSKKLLLSDSGFYLCAWSVRSVYSNQPQHFGDGTRLSIL.

In DNA, the CDR3 is TGTGCCAGCAGCTTGTGGGGGCGCAGCGAAAAACTGTTTTTT. It encodes CASSLWGRSEKLFF. V is TRBV5-7 and J is TRBJ1-4; tentative D call: TRBD1 (6 bases). TRBV5-7 has ORF status, its function being uncertain. The CDR3 runs to 14 residues. Trimming left V 1 base short and J 8 bases short, with 12 bases between.

As regards this clone: The final CDR3 position lacks the conserved phenylalanine or tryptophan, pointing to a likely read error. The rearrangement links TRBV6-1 to TRBJ2-7; TRBD2 agrees at 9 bases. In germline, CDR1 is MNHNS, CDR2 SASEGT. V dropped 3 bases and J dropped 5; count of bases not matched to a gene: 5. CDR3 length: 14 amino acids. This CDR3 is CASSDLAGADEQYL. The DNA of the CDR3 is TGTGCCAGCAGTGACTTAGCGGGAGCAGACGAGCAGTACCTC.

The sample holds one count of this clone. The chain uses TRBV6-1 and TRBJ2-3; D call uncertain. Germline V gives CDR1 MNHNS, CDR2 SASEGT. V lost 2 bases to trimming and J lost 5 bases, with 5 bases between them. This CDR3 has 12 residues. The CDR3 is CASSEFLDTQYF. Written as DNA, the CDR3 is TGTGCCAGCAGTGAATTTCTAGATACGCAGTATTTT.

The chain combines TRBV7-9 with TRBJ2-7; D remains ambiguous. The CDR3 has 12 residues. V was cut by 6 bases and J by 2 bases, with 8 bases left in between. Germline CDR1 is SEHNR and CDR2 is FQNEAQ (reference sequence). The CDR3 loop is CASSLYPYEQYF. Here the CDR3 DNA reads TGTGCCAGCAGTCTGTACCCCTACGAGCAGTACTTC.

The chain couples TRBV4-1 to TRBJ2-1; TRBD2 is a possible D gene (6 bases). This CDR3 has 17 residues. Germline V gene data show CDR1 as MGHRA and CDR2 as YSYEKL. Trimming removed 4 bases at V and 2 bases at J, with 18 bases between. The CDR3 here is CASSPRTLGGAYNEQFF. Here the CDR3 DNA reads TGCGCCAGCAGCCCGCGCACCCTCGGGGGTGCCTACAATGAGCAGTTCTTC.

The V call is TRBV5-1, the J call TRBJ1-2; no firm D call. The CDR3 has 14 amino acids. CDR1 is SGHRS and CDR2 is YFSETQ in the germline V gene. V was shortened by 3 bases and J by 7 bases, with 16 bases between the two germline ends. The CDR3 is CASSSNSGRGGYTF. In nucleotides, the CDR3 is TGCGCCAGCAGCTCAAACTCAGGACGGGGTGGCTACACCTTC.